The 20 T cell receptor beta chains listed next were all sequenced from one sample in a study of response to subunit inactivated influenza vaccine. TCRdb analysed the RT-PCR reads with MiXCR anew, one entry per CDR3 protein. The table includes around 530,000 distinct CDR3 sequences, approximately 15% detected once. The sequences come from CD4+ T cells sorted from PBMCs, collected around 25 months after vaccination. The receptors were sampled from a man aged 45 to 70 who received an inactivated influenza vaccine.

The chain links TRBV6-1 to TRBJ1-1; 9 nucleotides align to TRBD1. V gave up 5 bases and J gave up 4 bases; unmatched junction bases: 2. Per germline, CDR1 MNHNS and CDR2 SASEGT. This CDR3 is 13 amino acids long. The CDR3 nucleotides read TGTGCCAGCAGTATGACAGGGGGCACTGAAGCTTTCTTT. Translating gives CASSMTGGTEAFF.

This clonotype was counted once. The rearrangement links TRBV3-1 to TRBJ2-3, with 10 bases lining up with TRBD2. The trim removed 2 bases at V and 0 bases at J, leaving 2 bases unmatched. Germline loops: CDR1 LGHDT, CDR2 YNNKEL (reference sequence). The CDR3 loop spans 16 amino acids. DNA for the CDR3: TGTGCCAGCAGCCAAATAGCGGGAGGAAGCACAGATACGCAGTATTTT. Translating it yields CASSQIAGGSTDTQYF.

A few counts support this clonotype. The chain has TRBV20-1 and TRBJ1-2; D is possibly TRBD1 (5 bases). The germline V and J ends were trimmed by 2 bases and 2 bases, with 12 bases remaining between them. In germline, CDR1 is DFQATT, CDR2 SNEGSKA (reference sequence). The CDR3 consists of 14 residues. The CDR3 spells CSARNQGLNYGYTF. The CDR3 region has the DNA TGCAGTGCTAGAAACCAGGGCCTGAACTATGGCTACACCTTC.

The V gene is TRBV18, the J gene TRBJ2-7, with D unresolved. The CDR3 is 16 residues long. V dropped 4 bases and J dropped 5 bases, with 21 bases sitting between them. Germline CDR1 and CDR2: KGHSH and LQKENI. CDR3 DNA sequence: TGTGCCAGCTCACAATCCCCCAGCCTTAGGTTCGACGAGCAGTACTTC. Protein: CASSQSPSLRFDEQYF.

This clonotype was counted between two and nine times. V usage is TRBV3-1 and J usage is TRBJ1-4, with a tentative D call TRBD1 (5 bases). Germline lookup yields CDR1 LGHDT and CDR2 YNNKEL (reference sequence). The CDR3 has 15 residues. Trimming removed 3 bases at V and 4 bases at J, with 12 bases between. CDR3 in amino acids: CASSHSGLLNEKLFF. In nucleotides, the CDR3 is TGTGCCAGCAGCCACTCGGGACTTCTTAATGAAAAACTGTTTTTT.

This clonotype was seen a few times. In DNA form, the CDR3 reads TGTGCCAGCAGCTTCGGGACAGGCACTGAAGCTTTCTTT. This gives the protein CASSFGTGTEAFF. The gene calls are TRBV7-8 and TRBJ1-1; TRBD1 aligns across 8 bases. CDR1 and CDR2 (germline): SGHVS, FQNEAQ. CDR3 length: 13 amino acids. With 3 bases clipped from V and 4 bases from J, the junction kept 1 base outside the gene matches.

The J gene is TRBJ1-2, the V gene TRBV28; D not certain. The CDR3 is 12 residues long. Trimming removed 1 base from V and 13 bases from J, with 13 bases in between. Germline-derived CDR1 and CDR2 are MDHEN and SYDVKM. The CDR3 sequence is CASSLSGSTVTF. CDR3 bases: TGTGCCAGCAGTTTATCAGGTTCAACCGTCACCTTC.

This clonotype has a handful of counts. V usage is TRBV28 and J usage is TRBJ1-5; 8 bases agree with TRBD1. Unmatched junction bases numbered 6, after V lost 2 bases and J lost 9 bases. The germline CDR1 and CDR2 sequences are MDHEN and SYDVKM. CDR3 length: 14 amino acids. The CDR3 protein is CASSLGGTGPPQHF. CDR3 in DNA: TGTGCCAGCAGTTTAGGGGGGACAGGACCGCCCCAGCATTTT. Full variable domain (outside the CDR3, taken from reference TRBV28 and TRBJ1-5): DVKVTQSSRYLVKRTGEKVFLECVQDMDHENMFWYRQDPGLGLRLIYFSYDVKMKEKGDIPEGYSVSREKKERFSLILESASTNQTSMYLCASSLGGTGPPQHFGDGTRLSIL.

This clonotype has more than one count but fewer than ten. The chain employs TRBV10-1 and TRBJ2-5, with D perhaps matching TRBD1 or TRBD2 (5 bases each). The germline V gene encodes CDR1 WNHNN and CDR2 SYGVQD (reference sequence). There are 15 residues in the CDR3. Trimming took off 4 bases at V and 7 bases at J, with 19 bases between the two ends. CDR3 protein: CASSGDLTGTGTQYF. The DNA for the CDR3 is TGCGCCAGCAGTGGGGACCTCACAGGAACCGGGACCCAGTACTTC.

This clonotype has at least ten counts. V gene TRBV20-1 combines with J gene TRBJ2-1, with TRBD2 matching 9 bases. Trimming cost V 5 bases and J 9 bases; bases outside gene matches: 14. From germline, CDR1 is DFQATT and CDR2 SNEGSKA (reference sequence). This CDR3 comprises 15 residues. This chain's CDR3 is CSAPSLAGAPGEQFF. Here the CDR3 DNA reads TGCAGTGCTCCTAGTTTAGCGGGAGCCCCGGGTGAGCAGTTCTTC.

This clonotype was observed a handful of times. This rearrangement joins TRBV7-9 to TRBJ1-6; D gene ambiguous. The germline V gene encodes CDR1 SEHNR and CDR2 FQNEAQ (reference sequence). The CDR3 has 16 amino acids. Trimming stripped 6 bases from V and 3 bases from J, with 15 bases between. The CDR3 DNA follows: TGTGCCAGCAGTGCGGGGTCTCTTAACTATAATTCACCCCTCCACTTT. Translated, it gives CASSAGSLNYNSPLHF.

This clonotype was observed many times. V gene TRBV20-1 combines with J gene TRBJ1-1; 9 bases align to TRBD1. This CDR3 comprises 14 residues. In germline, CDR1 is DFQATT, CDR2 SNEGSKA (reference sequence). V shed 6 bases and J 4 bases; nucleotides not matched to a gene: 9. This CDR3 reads CSAARGTGSTEAFF. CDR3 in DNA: TGCAGTGCAGCTAGGGGGACAGGGTCCACTGAAGCTTTCTTT.

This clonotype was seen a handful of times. The CDR3 loop is CASSLTLPDTQYF. Written as DNA, the CDR3 is TGTGCCAGCAGCTTAACCCTTCCAGATACGCAGTATTTT. V is TRBV7-3 and J is TRBJ2-3, with D unclear. V lost 0 bases, J lost 4 bases, and 5 bases lay in between. The CDR3 sequence is 13 residues long. From germline, CDR1 is SGHTA and CDR2 FQGTGA.

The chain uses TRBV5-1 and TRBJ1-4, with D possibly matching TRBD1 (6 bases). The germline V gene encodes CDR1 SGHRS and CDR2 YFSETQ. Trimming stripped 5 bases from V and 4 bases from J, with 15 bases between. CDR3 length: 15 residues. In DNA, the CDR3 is TGCGCCAGCAGACCAACAGGGACCCGTAATGAAAAACTGTTTTTT. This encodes CASRPTGTRNEKLFF.

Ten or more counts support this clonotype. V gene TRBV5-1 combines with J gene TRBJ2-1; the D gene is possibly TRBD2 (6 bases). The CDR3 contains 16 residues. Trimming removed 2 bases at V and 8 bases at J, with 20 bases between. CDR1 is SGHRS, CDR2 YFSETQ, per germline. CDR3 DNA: TGCGCCAGCAGCTTCGGCGGGGACCCCTTAAGGGATGAGCAGTTCTTC. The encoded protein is CASSFGGDPLRDEQFF. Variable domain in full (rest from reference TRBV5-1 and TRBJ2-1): KAGVTQTPRYLIKTRGQQVTLSCSPISGHRSVSWYQQTPGQGLQFLFEYFSETQRNKGNFPGRFSGRQFSNSRSEMNVSTLELGDSALYLCASSFGGDPLRDEQFFGPGTRLTVL.

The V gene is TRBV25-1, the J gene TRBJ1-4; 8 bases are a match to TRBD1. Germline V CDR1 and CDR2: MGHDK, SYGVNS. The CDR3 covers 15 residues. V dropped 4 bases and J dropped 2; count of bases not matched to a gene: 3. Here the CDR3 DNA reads TGTGCCAGCAGTGCACGGACAGGGACTAATGAAAAACTGTTTTTT. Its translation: CASSARTGTNEKLFF.

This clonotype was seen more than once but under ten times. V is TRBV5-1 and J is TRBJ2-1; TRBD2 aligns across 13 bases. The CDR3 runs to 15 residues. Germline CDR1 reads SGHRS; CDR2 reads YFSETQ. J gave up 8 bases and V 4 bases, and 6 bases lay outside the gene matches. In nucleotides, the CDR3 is TGCGCCAGCAGCCGACTAGCGGGAGGCGAGGATGAGCAGTTCTTC. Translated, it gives CASSRLAGGEDEQFF. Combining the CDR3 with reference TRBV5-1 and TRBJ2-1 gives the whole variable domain KAGVTQTPRYLIKTRGQQVTLSCSPISGHRSVSWYQQTPGQGLQFLFEYFSETQRNKGNFPGRFSGRQFSNSRSEMNVSTLELGDSALYLCASSRLAGGEDEQFFGPGTRLTVL.

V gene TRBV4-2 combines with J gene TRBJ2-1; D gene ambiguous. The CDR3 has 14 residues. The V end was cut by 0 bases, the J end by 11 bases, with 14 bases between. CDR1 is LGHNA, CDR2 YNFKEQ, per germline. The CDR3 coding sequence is TGTGCCAGCAGCCAAGATAGGTTATCCGCTAAGCAGTTCTTC. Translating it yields CASSQDRLSAKQFF.

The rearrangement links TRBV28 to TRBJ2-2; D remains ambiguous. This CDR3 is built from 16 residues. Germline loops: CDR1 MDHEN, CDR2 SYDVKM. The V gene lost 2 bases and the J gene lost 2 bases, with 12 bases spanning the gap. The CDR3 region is CASSLRGVSNTGELFF. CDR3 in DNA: TGTGCCAGCAGTTTAAGAGGCGTCAGTAACACCGGGGAGCTGTTTTTT.

CDR3 residues: CASSQVSARGYEQYF. The CDR3 DNA is TGTGCCAGCAGCCAAGTAAGCGCCAGGGGCTACGAGCAGTACTTC. The V gene is TRBV14, the J gene TRBJ2-7, with a possible D match to TRBD1 (6 bases). Trimming stripped 1 base from V and 3 bases from J, with 13 bases between. The CDR3 spans 15 residues. CDR1 and CDR2 from the germline V gene are SGHDN and FVKESK. Full variable domain (rest looked up from reference TRBV14 and TRBJ2-7): EAGVTQFPSHSVIEKGQTVTLRCDPISGHDNLYWYRRVMGKEIKFLLHFVKESKQDESGMPNNRFLAERTGGTYSTLKVQPAELEDSGVYFCASSQVSARGYEQYFGPGTRLTVT.